This T cell receptor beta chain is from a study of regulatory T cells in long-lasting Graves disease. General study findings and limits: Researchers examined only peripheral blood and not thyroid tissue. Less diverse TCR repertoires were seen in persistent Graves' patients than in newly diagnosed ones. The number of shared public clonotypes was higher in persistent patients (around 2,700) than new patients (roughly 970).

Relying on iRepertoire HTBI primers and Arm-PCR of CDR3 regions, the team built TCR beta libraries. TCRdb independently ran MiXCR on the multiplex PCR reads; one entry per CDR3 protein. This repertoire shows around 250,000 distinct CDR3 sequences, about 19% found once; its top ten account for approximately 15%. This clonotype was detected many times. Its antigen is not identified. The time point here: newly diagnosed GD, antithyroid drugs for less than 3 months. Researchers made the TCR library from RNA that was extracted from PBMCs. Blood from the periphery, approximately 10 milliliters in all, was drawn into EDTA tubes. This CDR3 comprises 13 residues. The V gene lost 5 bases and the J gene lost 0 bases, with 7 bases spanning the gap. CDR1 is SGHTA and CDR2 is FQGNSA in the germline V gene.

V is TRBV7-2 and J is TRBJ1-2; D unclear. The sequence was obtained from a female donor with Graves disease. This specimen consisted of peripheral blood mononuclear cells (PBMCs), obtained at new diagnosis, from a patient treated with antithyroid drugs. CDR3 sequence reads: CASSPIANYGYTF. The CDR3, as DNA: TGTGCCAGCAGCCCTATAGCTAACTATGGCTACACCTTC. The full variable domain, rest sourced from reference TRBV7-2 and TRBJ1-2, is GAGVSQSPSNKVTEKGKDVELRCDPISGHTALYWYRQSLGQGLEFLIYFQGNSAPDKSGLPSDRFSAERTGGSVSTLTIQRTQQEDSAVYLCASSPIANYGYTFGSGTRLTVV.